This is a list of T cell receptor beta chains from one sample in a study of control samples from healthy donors and cancer patients. TCRdb keeps only in-frame clones here, not all; method: immunoSEQ multiplex PCR. The sample includes about 96,000 clones, approximately 93% of them seen just once. The sample was blood. All receptors derive from a man between 18 and 35 years old in good health. The CDR3 runs from the conserved cysteine through the conserved F or W. The D gene is left open where the match is weak. Clone size is shown for a subset of rows, as once, few, many or a class of expanded clone.

NA	TRBJ2-7	TRBD1	TRBV3-1/TRBV3-2	TGTGCCAGCAGCCGGACTCCGGGACAGGGATCCTACGAGCAGTACTTC	CASSRTPGQGSYEQYF
NA	TRBJ1-1	TRBD1	TRBV5-1	TGCGCCAGCAGCCTCGCCGACAGGGCGAGCACTGAAGCTTTCTTT	CASSLADRASTEAFF
NA	TRBJ1-1	NA	TRBV12-3/TRBV12-4	TGTGCCAGCAGTTTGACAGGAAACACTGAAGCTTTCTTT	CASSLTGNTEAFF
NA	TRBJ1-2	TRBD1	TRBV6-5	TGTGCCAGCAGCTTAGAGGGGGCGGATGGCTACACCTTC	CASSLEGADGYTF
NA	TRBJ1-1	NA	TRBV3-1/TRBV3-2	TGTGCCAGCAGCCAGGGGTCATGGGTCGAAGCTTTCTTT	CASSQGSWVEAFF
NA	TRBJ1-4	NA	TRBV5-1	TGCGCCAGCAGCTCCCGCGGGGCACCAACTAATGAAAAACTGTTTTTT	CASSSRGAPTNEKLFF
NA	TRBJ2-1	NA	TRBV6-6	TGTGCCAGCAGAGAGATAGGCGGCCCCGAGTTCTTC	CASREIGGPEFF
NA	TRBJ2-5	NA	TRBV27	TGTGCCAGCAGTTTCTCCGTCGGACGGAAAGAGACCCAGTACTTC	CASSFSVGRKETQYF
NA	TRBJ2-7	NA	TRBV14	TGTGCCAGCAGTCGAAGTGGGTACGAGCAGTACTTC	CASSRSGYEQYF
NA	TRBJ2-3	TRBD2	TRBV7-3	TGTGCCAGCAGCTTAGGTGGAATTAGCGGGACTCTCCAAGATACGCAGTATTTT	CASSLGGISGTLQDTQYF
NA	TRBJ1-1	NA	TRBV19	TGTGCCAGCAGTGCCGGGTGGAGGAACACTGAAGCTTTCTTT	CASSAGWRNTEAFF
NA	TRBJ2-7	TRBD1	TRBV7-9	TGTGCCAGCAGCTTAGGGGACAGGGATCACGAGCAGTACTTC	CASSLGDRDHEQYF
NA	TRBJ1-1	NA	TRBV30	TGTGCCTGGAGTTGGGACCTGAACACTGAAGCTTTCTTT	CAWSWDLNTEAFF
NA	TRBJ1-5	NA	TRBV20-1	TGCAGTGCTAGTCGGGCGCCAGGGGTTAGACAGCCCCAGCATTTT	CSASRAPGVRQPQHF
NA	TRBJ1-2	NA	TRBV27	TGTGCCAGCAGTTTATCGGGGGGCTATGGCTACACCTTC	CASSLSGGYGYTF
NA	TRBJ2-1	TRBD2	TRBV15	TGTGCCACCGCCCGGGGGGTGCAAAATGAGCAGTTCTTC	CATARGVQNEQFF
NA	TRBJ2-2	NA	TRBV7-9	TGTGCCAGCAGCTTAGCGGCTGTAAACACCGGGGAGCTGTTTTTT	CASSLAAVNTGELFF
once	TRBJ1-2	NA	TRBV5-1	TGCGCCAGCAGCTTCGGACAAACTAGCTATGGCTACACCTTC	CASSFGQTSYGYTF
NA	TRBJ1-1	NA	TRBV6-5	TGTGCCAGCAGTTACGGGGGGGGCTTGAACACTGAAGCTTTCTTT	CASSYGGGLNTEAFF
NA	TRBJ1-2	NA	TRBV30	TGTGCCTGGACCCATCTCTATGGCTACACCTTC	CAWTHLYGYTF
once	TRBJ1-1	NA	TRBV30	TGTGCCTGGAGTCCCCAGGGGGAAGCTTTCTTT	CAWSPQGEAFF
NA	TRBJ1-1	NA	TRBV6-5	TGTGCCAGCAGTTCCGTGCACGGTTCCCCGATGACTGAAGCTTTCTTT	CASSSVHGSPMTEAFF
NA	TRBJ2-3	NA	TRBV2	TGTGCCAGCAGTCTAAACCCGACGGTGTGGGGTGGAACGCAGTATTTT	CASSLNPTVWGGTQYF
once	TRBJ1-5	NA	TRBV7-2	TGTGCCAGCAGCTTAGGCCGACCTGATCAGCCCCAGCATTTT	CASSLGRPDQPQHF
NA	TRBJ1-1	TRBD1	TRBV19	TGTGCCAGTAGTATAGGGGTAGGGACAGGCCTTGTTAAGGCTGAAGCTTTCTTT	CASSIGVGTGLVKAEAFF
NA	TRBJ2-3	NA	TRBV29-1	TGCAGCGTTGAAGATTGGGGGCTAGATACGCAGTATTTT	CSVEDWGLDTQYF
NA	TRBJ1-2	TRBD1	TRBV2	TGTGCCAGCAGCCGGTGGGGACAGGGGGCGAGGGGCTACACCTTC	CASSRWGQGARGYTF
NA	TRBJ1-2	NA	TRBV2	TGTGCCAGCAGCGTGGGCTACAACTATGGCTACACCTTC	CASSVGYNYGYTF
NA	TRBJ2-7	TRBD2	TRBV9	TGTGCCAGCAGCTTAGGGGGACTAGGGGGATCCGAGCAGTACTTC	CASSLGGLGGSEQYF
once	TRBJ1-5	TRBD1	TRBV30	TGTGCCTGGAGCGCACAGGGGCTGTATCAGCCCCAGCATTTT	CAWSAQGLYQPQHF
NA	TRBJ1-5	TRBD1	TRBV19	TGTGCCAGTACCGGACGGGACAGTGTTTCGGGTGGCAATCAGCCCCAGCATTTT	CASTGRDSVSGGNQPQHF
NA	TRBJ1-1	TRBD1	TRBV6-5	TGTGCCAGCACGAACAGGGGCACTGAAGCTTTCTTT	CASTNRGTEAFF
NA	TRBJ1-2	NA	TRBV19	TGTGCCAGTAGTAGAAGACAGACCGGAGCTAACTATGGCTACACCTTC	CASSRRQTGANYGYTF
NA	TRBJ1-6	NA	TRBV24-1	TGTGCCACCAGTGATACCAGGGATTCACCCCTCCACTTT	CATSDTRDSPLHF
once	TRBJ1-1	NA	TRBV5-4	TGTGCCAGCAGCTTGGTTCAGGTTGGGACTGAAGCTTTCTTT	CASSLVQVGTEAFF
NA	TRBJ2-2	NA	TRBV6-5	TGTGCCAGCAGTCCCTATATCGAGGGGGAGCTGTTTTTT	CASSPYIEGELFF
once	TRBJ1-2	NA	TRBV18	TGTGCCAGCTCACCACCCTCCAGGGAGGCCCTAGGCGTCTATGGCTACACCTTC	CASSPPSREALGVYGYTF
NA	TRBJ2-5	NA	TRBV30	TGTGCCTGGAGTGTAAAGACCGGACAAGAGACCCAGTACTTC	CAWSVKTGQETQYF
NA	TRBJ2-1	NA	TRBV7-3	TGTGCCAGCAGCCCCCCCGGGATGGTGTATGAGCAGTTCTTC	CASSPPGMVYEQFF